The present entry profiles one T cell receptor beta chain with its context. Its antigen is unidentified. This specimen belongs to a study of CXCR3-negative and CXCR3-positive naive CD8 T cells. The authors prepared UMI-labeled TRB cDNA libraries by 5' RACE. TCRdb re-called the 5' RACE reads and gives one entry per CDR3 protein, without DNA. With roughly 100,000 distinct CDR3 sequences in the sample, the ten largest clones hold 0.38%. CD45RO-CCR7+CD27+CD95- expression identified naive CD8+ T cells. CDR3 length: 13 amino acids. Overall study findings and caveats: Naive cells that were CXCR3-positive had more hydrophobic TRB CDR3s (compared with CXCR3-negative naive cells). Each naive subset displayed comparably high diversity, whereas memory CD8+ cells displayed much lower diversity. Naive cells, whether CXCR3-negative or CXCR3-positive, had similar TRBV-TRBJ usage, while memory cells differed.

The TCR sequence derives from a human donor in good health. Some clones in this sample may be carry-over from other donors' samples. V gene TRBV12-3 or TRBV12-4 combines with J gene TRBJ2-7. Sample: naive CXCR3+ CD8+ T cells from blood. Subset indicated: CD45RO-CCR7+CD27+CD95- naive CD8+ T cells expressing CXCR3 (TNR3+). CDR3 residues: CASSPGVPYEQYF.